The sequence of this TCR beta chain was determined in a study of vaccination effects on CD4 cells after COVID-19. Study-level information: Two recovered convalescent patients were sampled 16 days and one week pre-vaccination. Each culture well received roughly 1.9 million PBMC. These cells were then cultured in IMDM with approximately 9.8 IU/ml IL-2 and roughly 10 ug/ml peptides. Whole-study results and caveats: In convalescents, spike-reactive clones (those seen post-vaccine) were mainly new vaccine-induced clones. By a late point after vaccination, infection- and vaccine-induced clones had shrunk markedly through clonal contraction.

In regard to this clone: The antigen is unknown.

Sequencing used immunoSEQ multiplex PCR; TCRdb keeps in-frame clones, though not all of them. The data show tens of thousands of clones, just over 70% seen once. After less than 11 days in culture, the CD4+ T cells were isolated. This CDR3 is built from 15 residues. The V gene lost 0 bases and the J gene lost 4 bases, with 10 bases spanning the gap. Germline CDR1 SGDLS, CDR2 YYNGEE. The TCR was taken from a human donor who had a prior SARS-CoV-2 infection. The genes are TRBV9 and TRBJ2-2; D is unresolved. The specimen comprised CD4+ T cells from PBMCs cultured without peptide, sampled before COVID-19 vaccination. For the CDR3, the DNA is TGTGCCAGCAGCGTAGGGGGATGGGGCACCGGGGAGCTGTTTTTT. Protein sequence: CASSVGGWGTGELFF.